Following are 29 T cell receptor beta chains from one sample sequenced in a study of cytomegalovirus exposure and HLA in healthy donors. The PCR was carried out with 60 Vbeta primers and 13 Jbeta primers. Some clones are missing from TCRdb's copy, which holds only in-frame ones; the method was immunoSEQ multiplex PCR. This table holds 100,000 or so clones, 60% to 85% found once. Input material: PBMCs. Receptors originate from a female donor in good health and CMV-seronegative.

The chain links TRBV7-9 to TRBJ1-4; 10 bases are a match to TRBD1. Germline CDR1 reads SEHNR; CDR2 reads FQNEAQ (reference sequence). J lost 8 bases, V lost 2 bases, and 5 bases had no gene match. This CDR3 contains 15 residues. The DNA of the CDR3 is TGTGCCAGCAGCTTACAGGGACAGGGGATGGAAAAACTGTTTTTT. Its protein is CASSLQGQGMEKLFF.

The rearrangement joins TRBV13 to TRBJ2-7; tentatively, D is TRBD1 (6 bases). The CDR3 extends over 12 amino acids. V was cut by 2 bases and J by 7 bases, with 9 bases left in between. The germline V gene encodes CDR1 PRHDT and CDR2 FYEKMQ (reference sequence). CDR3 sequence (DNA): TGTGCCAGCAGCTTAACAGGGAATGAGCAGTACTTC. This sequence encodes CASSLTGNEQYF.

The chain has TRBV11-1 and TRBJ1-1; perhaps TRBD1 as D (6 bases). With 2 bases removed from V and 1 base from J, the gap between germline ends came to 14 bases. The CDR3 is 16 amino acids. CDR1 and CDR2 from the germline V gene are SGHAT and FQDESV (reference sequence). CDR3 DNA sequence: TGTGCCAGCAGCTTACTCCCGGGAGGGGGGAACACTGAAGCTTTCTTT. It codes for CASSLLPGGGNTEAFF.

The chain links TRBV5-6 to TRBJ1-5; D possibly corresponds to TRBD1 (6 bases). Trimming shortened V by 2 bases and J by 4 bases, and 10 bases separated the two germline ends. The CDR3 sequence is 14 residues long. Germline lookup yields CDR1 SGHDT and CDR2 YYEEEE. The CDR3 loop is CASSFYRENQPQHF. The CDR3 coding sequence is TGTGCCAGCAGCTTTTACAGGGAGAATCAGCCCCAGCATTTT.

The J gene is TRBJ2-1, the V gene TRBV6-6, with D possibly being TRBD2 (7 bases). Germline lookup yields CDR1 MNHNY and CDR2 SVGAGI (reference sequence). Trimming left V 10 bases short and J 7 bases short, with 20 bases between. This CDR3 spans 14 amino acids. The CDR3 sequence: CAIVRGEGRNEQFF. Written as DNA, the CDR3 is TGTGCCATCGTTAGGGGGGAGGGGAGGAATGAGCAGTTCTTC.

This chain links TRBV2 with TRBJ1-4; D is possibly TRBD1 (5 bases). V dropped 7 bases and J dropped 1 base, with 13 bases sitting between them. The germline V gene has CDR1 SNHLY and CDR2 FYNNEI. The CDR3 is made up of 15 amino acids. CDR3 coding DNA: TGTGCCAGCATGAGAAGGGGCTTAACTAATGAAAAACTGTTTTTT. Translated, it gives CASMRRGLTNEKLFF.

The chain joins TRBV7-6 to TRBJ2-3, with D unresolved. Germline CDR1 SGHVS, CDR2 FNYEAQ. Deletions cut 2 bases from V and 5 bases from J, with 5 bases between. The CDR3 spans 12 residues. CDR3 in amino acids: CASSLSLDTQYF. As DNA, the CDR3 is TGTGCCAGCAGCTTATCATTAGATACGCAGTATTTT.

This chain joins TRBV6-1 and TRBJ1-2; D is unresolved. This CDR3 is 13 amino acids long. Germline CDR1 reads MNHNS; CDR2 reads SASEGT. V was shortened by 7 bases and J by 4 bases, with 13 bases between the two germline ends. The CDR3 is CASNEPLIYGYTF. The DNA for the CDR3 is TGTGCCAGCAACGAACCACTAATCTATGGCTACACCTTC.

The CDR3 sequence: CASSKLLAGARGTGELFF. DNA for the CDR3: TGTGCCAGCAGCAAACTACTAGCGGGGGCCCGGGGAACCGGGGAGCTGTTTTTT. The chain uses TRBV7-2 and TRBJ2-2; 11 bases fit TRBD2. The CDR3 loop spans 18 amino acids. The germline V gene has CDR1 SGHTA and CDR2 FQGNSA. J was trimmed by 5 bases and V by 5 bases; bases with no gene match: 13.

The count of this clone is one. J is TRBJ2-7 and V is TRBV27, with 8 positions matching TRBD2. V gave up 5 bases and J gave up 0 bases; unmatched junction bases: 6. This CDR3 contains 15 residues. Germline CDR1 is MNHEY and CDR2 is SMNVEV (reference sequence). For the CDR3, the DNA is TGTGCCAGCAGTCTGCGGGGGGCCAGCTCCTACGAGCAGTACTTC. Its protein product is CASSLRGASSYEQYF.

V and J are TRBV19 and TRBJ2-6, with TRBD2 matching over 7 bases. Per germline, CDR1 LNHDA and CDR2 SQIVND (reference sequence). The junction had 19 bases not matched to a gene; V was cut back by 10 bases and J by 4 bases. This CDR3 has 18 amino acids. The CDR3 coding sequence is TGTGCCACTCCGATACCTTTGGGGAGGGCTGCCGGGGCCAACGTCCTGACTTTC. Protein product: CATPIPLGRAAGANVLTF.

V and J are TRBV5-1 and TRBJ2-7; D may be TRBD2 (6 bases). The germline V gene has CDR1 SGHRS and CDR2 YFSETQ. The germline V and J ends were trimmed by 0 bases and 2 bases, with 9 bases remaining between them. This CDR3 is built from 14 residues. CDR3 loop: CASSLAGRPYEQYF. The CDR3 region has the DNA TGCGCCAGCAGCTTGGCGGGGAGGCCCTACGAGCAGTACTTC.

V usage is TRBV18 and J usage is TRBJ1-2, with D unclear. Between the trimmed V and J ends, which lost 3 bases and 5 bases, there was a span of 7 bases. Germline V gene lookup returns CDR1 KGHSH and CDR2 LQKENI. This CDR3 has 12 amino acids. CDR3 nucleotide sequence: TGTGCCAGCTCACCCAGTTTATATGGCTACACCTTC. Protein product: CASSPSLYGYTF.

This clone has only one observation. This chain connects TRBV10-2 to TRBJ2-7, with TRBD1 matching 9 bases. Per the germline V gene, CDR1 is WSHSY and CDR2 is SAAADI. The CDR3 sequence is 13 residues long. With 4 bases clipped from V and 4 bases from J, the junction kept 2 bases outside the gene matches. The CDR3 protein is CASSGGQGYEQYF. CDR3 in DNA: TGCGCCAGCAGTGGGGGACAGGGATACGAGCAGTACTTC.

In its sample, this clone was seen once. The chain combines TRBV7-2 with TRBJ2-7; D might be TRBD2 (6 bases). This CDR3 has 14 amino acids. The germline V gene encodes CDR1 SGHTA and CDR2 FQGNSA. The germline V and J ends were trimmed by 3 bases and 4 bases, with 13 bases remaining between them. CDR3 DNA sequence: TGTGCCAGCAGCTTGGGGGACTCTGGGTACGAGCAGTACTTC. Its translation: CASSLGDSGYEQYF. The complete variable domain, with remaining parts taken from reference TRBV7-2 and TRBJ2-7, reads GAGVSQSPSNKVTEKGKDVELRCDPISGHTALYWYRQSLGQGLEFLIYFQGNSAPDKSGLPSDRFSAERTGGSVSTLTIQRTQQEDSAVYLCASSLGDSGYEQYFGPGTRLTVT.

V and J are TRBV30 and TRBJ1-2, with 8 bases identical to TRBD1. Germline-derived CDR1 and CDR2 are GTSNPN and SVGIG (reference sequence). V dropped 3 bases and J dropped 2; count of bases not matched to a gene: 2. The CDR3 runs 13 residues. The CDR3 spells CAWSRTGNYGYTF. The CDR3 bases are TGTGCCTGGAGCCGGACAGGGAACTATGGCTACACCTTC. The complete variable domain, with remaining parts taken from reference TRBV30 and TRBJ1-2, reads SQTIHQWPATLVQPVGSPLSLECTVEGTSNPNLYWYRQAAGRGLQLLFYSVGIGQISSEVPQNLSASRPQDRQFILSSKKLLLSDSGFYLCAWSRTGNYGYTFGSGTRLTVV.

The V and J genes are TRBV18 and TRBJ2-3, with 7 bases aligning to TRBD2. Per the germline V gene, CDR1 is KGHSH and CDR2 is LQKENI. The V and J ends lost 5 bases and 3 bases, in that order; junction bases with no gene match: 8. This CDR3 spans 15 amino acids. The CDR3 sequence is CASSSLGEGTDTQYF. The CDR3 coding sequence is TGTGCCAGCTCATCACTAGGGGAGGGTACAGATACGCAGTATTTT. The full variable domain, rest sourced from reference TRBV18 and TRBJ2-3, is NAGVMQNPRHLVRRRGQEARLRCSPMKGHSHVYWYRQLPEEGLKFMVYLQKENIIDESGMPKERFSAEFPKEGPSILRIQQVVRGDSAAYFCASSSLGEGTDTQYFGPGTRLTVL.

The chain joins TRBV21-1 to TRBJ2-2; no check of the table's D call, TRBD1, against the DNA was made. TRBV21-1 is listed as a pseudogene. CDR3 length equals 15 residues. The CDR3 region is CASRKGNRGAGELFF. CDR3 nucleotide sequence: TGTGCCAGCAGAAAAGGTAACAGGGGGGCCGGGGAGCTGTTTTTT.

This chain uses TRBV5-1 with TRBJ2-7, with TRBD2 matching over 9 bases. This CDR3 is built from 14 residues. The V gene end was trimmed by 3 bases and the J gene end by 3 bases; junction bases not matched to a gene: 4. Germline CDR1 and CDR2: SGHRS and YFSETQ. The chain's CDR3 is CASSYSGGIYEQYF. CDR3 in DNA: TGCGCCAGCAGCTATAGCGGGGGCATCTACGAGCAGTACTTC.

The rearrangement links TRBV10-3 to TRBJ2-3; the match to TRBD2 covers 7 bases. This CDR3 contains 14 residues. CDR1 and CDR2 from the germline V gene are ENHRY and SYGVKD. The V segment lost 7 bases and the J segment 0 bases; nucleotides outside the gene matches: 4. CDR3 sequence reads: CAINGGGSTDTQYF. CDR3 DNA sequence: TGTGCCATCAATGGGGGGGGGAGCACAGATACGCAGTATTTT.

The V and J genes are TRBV19 and TRBJ1-2, with D possibly matching TRBD1 (5 bases). V was trimmed by 1 base and J by 9 bases, leaving 12 bases between them. CDR1 is LNHDA, CDR2 SQIVND, per germline (reference sequence). The CDR3 consists of 13 residues. CDR3 protein: CASSIVGAMSYTF. In DNA, the CDR3 is TGTGCCAGTAGTATAGTAGGGGCTATGAGCTACACCTTC.

With regard to this clone: The junction departs from germline at one end; a sequencing error may be responsible. The CDR3 nucleotides are TGCAGCGTTGGGTTTGTTTCAGGGCCTGCTCTCTTT. This sequence encodes CSVGFVSGPALF. This chain links TRBV29-1 with TRBJ1-1; tentative D call: TRBD1 (5 bases). CDR3 size: 12 residues. CDR1 and CDR2 from the germline V gene are SQVTM and ANQGSEA. The full variable domain, rest sourced from reference TRBV29-1 and TRBJ1-1, is SAVISQKPSRDICQRGTSLTIQCQVDSQVTMMFWYRQQPGQSLTLIATANQGSEATYESGFVIDKFPISRPNLTFSTLTVSNMSPEDSSIYLCSVGFVSGPALFGQGTRLTVV.

V is TRBV4-1 and J is TRBJ2-5; 7 bases line up with TRBD1. Judging by the DNA end, TRBJ2-7 fits better; the J call may be wrong. Germline loops: CDR1 MGHRA, CDR2 YSYEKL. CDR3 length equals 16 residues. The DNA of the CDR3 is TGCGCCAGCACAATCCCGACAGGGCAAGCCCCCTACGAGCAGTACTTC. It codes for CASTIPTGQAPYEQYF.

The chain links TRBV7-2 to TRBJ1-6; TRBD1 matches at 11 bases. Trimming cost V 0 bases and J 12 bases; bases outside gene matches: 1. CDR1 is SGHTA and CDR2 is FQGNSA in the germline V gene. The CDR3 is 14 amino acids. CDR3 coding DNA: TGTGCCAGCAGCTTAGCGGGACAGGGGGTACCCCTCCACTTT. This translates into CASSLAGQGVPLHF.

The table lists this clone with a count of one. The CDR3 nucleotides read TGTGCCAGCTCACCACTGGGGGACAGCTTTAATGAAAAACTGTTTTTT. Its translation is CASSPLGDSFNEKLFF. The gene calls are TRBV18 and TRBJ1-4, with 7 nucleotides matching TRBD1. CDR1 and CDR2 from the germline V gene are KGHSH and LQKENI. J gave up 4 bases and V 1 base, and 6 bases lay outside the gene matches. The CDR3 consists of 16 residues.

CDR3 in amino acids: CASSVGGGQDTQYF. In DNA form, the CDR3 reads TGTGCCAGCAGCGTAGGCGGAGGGCAAGATACGCAGTATTTT. The rearrangement uses TRBV9 and TRBJ2-3; TRBD2 might be the D (6 bases). This CDR3 is built from 14 residues. Trimming took off 0 bases at V and 5 bases at J, with 10 bases between the two ends. From germline, CDR1 is SGDLS and CDR2 YYNGEE.

CDR3 DNA: TGTGCCAGTAGTCCGGGGACAGGGGACTATGGCTACACCTTC. It encodes CASSPGTGDYGYTF. This chain uses TRBV19 with TRBJ1-2, with 10 nucleotides matching TRBD1. J lost 3 bases, V lost 5 bases, and 3 bases had no gene match. Germline CDR1 reads LNHDA; CDR2 reads SQIVND (reference sequence). The CDR3 spans 14 residues. Based on the CDR3 plus reference TRBV19 and TRBJ1-2, the full variable domain is DGGITQSPKYLFRKEGQNVTLSCEQNLNHDAMYWYRQDPGQGLRLIYYSQIVNDFQKGDIAEGYSVSREKKESFPLTVTSAQKNPTAFYLCASSPGTGDYGYTFGSGTRLTVV.

This chain joins TRBV19 and TRBJ2-3; the match to TRBD1 covers 7 bases. The CDR3 has 13 amino acids. Trimming took 5 bases from V and 4 from J; bases not matched to a gene: 3. The germline V gene encodes CDR1 LNHDA and CDR2 SQIVND (reference sequence). CDR3 loop: CASSLTGADTQYF. The CDR3 DNA follows: TGTGCCAGTAGTCTAACAGGGGCAGATACGCAGTATTTT.

CDR3 sequence reads: CASSPRRGGYGYTF. The CDR3, as DNA: TGTGCCAGTAGTCCGCGGAGGGGCGGCTATGGCTACACCTTC. The chain employs TRBV19 and TRBJ1-2; possibly TRBD1 for D (5 bases). Trimming stripped 5 bases from V and 4 bases from J, with 14 bases between. This CDR3 has 14 amino acids. CDR1 is LNHDA, CDR2 SQIVND, per germline (reference sequence). The whole variable domain, remainder taken from reference TRBV19 and TRBJ1-2, is DGGITQSPKYLFRKEGQNVTLSCEQNLNHDAMYWYRQDPGQGLRLIYYSQIVNDFQKGDIAEGYSVSREKKESFPLTVTSAQKNPTAFYLCASSPRRGGYGYTFGSGTRLTVV.